The 24 T cell receptor beta chains presented below share a single source sample, sequenced in a study of T cell responses to AZD1222 COVID-19 vaccine. The data were produced by immunoSEQ multiplex PCR, yet TCRdb's version contains in-frame clones alone and is incomplete. The sample has approximately 110,000 clones; just under 95% are singletons. Sequencing was performed on peripheral blood, taken on day 0 of AZD1222 vaccination. These TCRs come from an adult in good health.

V and J are TRBV14 and TRBJ1-2; D gene uncertain. Germline CDR1 is SGHDN and CDR2 is FVKESK. CDR3 length: 12 residues. Trimming pared 5 bases from V and 7 bases from J, leaving 11 bases between. The chain's CDR3 is CASSAGLSGYTF. The CDR3 DNA follows: TGTGCCAGCAGCGCGGGCCTTAGTGGCTACACCTTC.

The rearrangement joins TRBV30 to TRBJ1-3, with D unresolved. The CDR3 has 14 amino acids. Trimming removed 6 bases at V and 0 bases at J, with 12 bases between. Germline CDR1 is GTSNPN and CDR2 is SVGIG (reference sequence). DNA for the CDR3: TGTGCCTGCCGAAGACTGGTCTCTGGAAACACCATATATTTT. It yields the protein CACRRLVSGNTIYF.

A single count supports this clone. The rearrangement links TRBV19 to TRBJ1-1; the match to TRBD1 covers 7 bases. In germline, CDR1 is LNHDA, CDR2 SQIVND (reference sequence). The junction had 19 bases not matched to a gene; V was cut back by 5 bases and J by 1 base. This CDR3 is built from 19 residues. CDR3 DNA sequence: TGTGCCAGTAGTCCAACCTCCCTCCGGGCAGGGGGTCGGAACACTGAAGCTTTCTTT. It codes for CASSPTSLRAGGRNTEAFF.

The genes are TRBV6-2 or TRBV6-3 and TRBJ2-3, with D perhaps TRBD2 (6 bases). Trimming shortened V by 4 bases and J by 6 bases, and 20 bases separated the two germline ends. Germline V CDR1 and CDR2: MNHEY, SVGEGT. The CDR3 sequence is 16 residues long. CDR3 coding DNA: TGTGCCAGCAGTTCCCCCTTAGCGGACCATCTTGATACGCAGTATTTT. This codes for CASSSPLADHLDTQYF.

The rearrangement joins TRBV7-9 to TRBJ2-7; no reliable D call. Trimming took 2 bases from V and 7 from J, leaving 9 bases between them. Germline V gives CDR1 SEHNR, CDR2 FQNEAQ (reference sequence). The CDR3 is 12 residues long. This CDR3 is CASSLIVVEQYF. The CDR3, as DNA: TGTGCCAGCAGCTTAATAGTAGTTGAGCAGTACTTC.

This chain uses TRBV4-3 with TRBJ2-1, with TRBD2 matching 10 bases. J was trimmed by 5 bases and V by 0 bases; bases with no gene match: 4. Germline V gene lookup returns CDR1 LGHNA and CDR2 YSLEER. There are 16 residues in the CDR3. DNA for the CDR3: TGCGCCAGCAGCCAAGAAGGACTAGCGGAAAACAATGAGCAGTTCTTC. This encodes CASSQEGLAENNEQFF.

The genes are TRBV19 and TRBJ2-2, with D unclear. The CDR3 spans 14 residues. Trimming cost V 4 bases and J 9 bases, with 15 bases left between them. Germline V gene lookup returns CDR1 LNHDA and CDR2 SQIVND (reference sequence). CDR3 nucleotide sequence: TGTGCCAGTAGTACCTCCGTGCGCCACCGGGAGCTGTTTTTT. Encoded protein: CASSTSVRHRELFF.

The chain combines TRBV5-1 with TRBJ2-5, with D possibly being TRBD2 (5 bases). Trimming pared 4 bases from V and 4 bases from J, leaving 20 bases between. The germline V gene encodes CDR1 SGHRS and CDR2 YFSETQ. The CDR3 consists of 16 residues. CDR3 in DNA: TGCGCCAGCAGCCCACATATACGCGCGGGTGCAGAGACCCAGTACTTC. Its translation: CASSPHIRAGAETQYF.

The CDR3 sequence: CASSQGNNQPQHF. The CDR3 DNA sequence: TGTGCCAGCAGTCAGGGGAACAATCAGCCCCAGCATTTT. The chain couples TRBV7-3 to TRBJ1-5; a possible D gene is TRBD1 (6 bases). This CDR3 is built from 13 residues. The V and J ends lost 6 bases and 3 bases respectively, with 9 bases between them. Germline CDR1 and CDR2: SGHTA and FQGTGA.

J is TRBJ1-1 and V is TRBV2; TRBD1 matches 9 bases. CDR1 and CDR2 from the germline V gene are SNHLY and FYNNEI. With V trimmed by 5 bases and J by 1 base, 5 bases remained unmatched. The CDR3 runs 15 residues. CDR3 DNA: TGTGCCAGCAGTAGAGGACAGGGGACGAACACTGAAGCTTTCTTT. Translation: CASSRGQGTNTEAFF.

CDR3 loop: CASSLTFSPPGELFF. Here the CDR3 DNA reads TGTGCCAGCAGCTTAACGTTTAGTCCCCCCGGGGAGCTGTTTTTT. The chain couples TRBV7-3 to TRBJ2-2; D gene uncertain. The length of the CDR3 is 15 residues. Germline assignment: CDR1 SGHTA and CDR2 FQGTGA. V lost 0 bases and J 6 bases, leaving 11 bases between the germline ends.

J is TRBJ1-1 and V is TRBV27, with D perhaps matching TRBD1 (5 bases). CDR1 is MNHEY and CDR2 is SMNVEV in the germline V gene (reference sequence). The CDR3 consists of 15 residues. V lost 2 bases to trimming and J lost 2 bases, with 12 bases between them. CDR3 coding DNA: TGTGCCAGCAGTTTAGTTTCCAGGGACAACACTGAAGCTTTCTTT. This encodes CASSLVSRDNTEAFF.

The chain's CDR3 is CASSSLLDSSTDTQYF. CDR3 nucleotide sequence: TGTGCCAGCAGCTCACTTCTCGACTCTAGCACAGATACGCAGTATTTT. This chain uses TRBV7-8 with TRBJ2-3, with unresolved D. This CDR3 has 16 amino acids. Germline CDR1 is SGHVS and CDR2 is FQNEAQ. Trimming left V 4 bases short and J 0 bases short, with 14 bases between.

The V and J genes are TRBV11-2 and TRBJ1-2; a possible D gene is TRBD1 (5 bases). Germline lookup yields CDR1 SGHAT and CDR2 FQNNGV. CDR3 length: 15 residues. Trimming left V 0 bases short and J 8 bases short, with 16 bases between. The CDR3, as DNA: TGTGCCAGCAGCTTAGATAGCGGGGCCTCTGGAGGCTACACCTTC. This sequence encodes CASSLDSGASGGYTF.

The genes are TRBV11-2 and TRBJ2-7, with a possible D match to TRBD2 (5 bases). Germline V gene lookup returns CDR1 SGHAT and CDR2 FQNNGV. This CDR3 spans 14 amino acids. The germline V and J ends were trimmed by 4 bases and 5 bases, with 15 bases remaining between them. CDR3 region: CASSSTRGSHEQYF. DNA of the CDR3: TGTGCCAGCAGCTCAACACGGGGATCCCACGAGCAGTACTTC.

The chain couples TRBV19 to TRBJ2-7; 7 nucleotides line up with TRBD1. V dropped 5 bases and J dropped 3; count of bases not matched to a gene: 4. Germline assignment: CDR1 LNHDA and CDR2 SQIVND (reference sequence). The CDR3 is made up of 13 amino acids. CDR3 protein: CASSPGQFYEQYF. DNA for the CDR3: TGTGCCAGTAGTCCGGGACAGTTCTACGAGCAGTACTTC.

This clone was detected a few times. V usage is TRBV28 and J usage is TRBJ2-7, with no clear D. The CDR3 totals 16 residues. Germline V CDR1 and CDR2: MDHEN, SYDVKM. The ends were cut back, 1 base at V and 2 bases at J, with 15 bases in the middle. The chain's CDR3 is CASSLSTAYITYEQYF. In DNA form, the CDR3 reads TGTGCCAGCAGTTTATCAACGGCGTATATAACCTACGAGCAGTACTTC.

CDR3 sequence (DNA): TGTGCCAGCAGCTTAGGGGGTTCAGGCCAGCCCCAGCATTTT. Its translation is CASSLGGSGQPQHF. The gene calls are TRBV7-3 and TRBJ1-5; perhaps TRBD1 as D (5 bases). Germline CDR1 is SGHTA and CDR2 is FQGTGA. The CDR3 has 14 residues. Deletions cut 2 bases from V and 7 bases from J, with 12 bases between.

The V call is TRBV4-1, the J call TRBJ1-2; D unclear. Trimming shortened V by 0 bases and J by 8 bases, and 7 bases separated the two germline ends. Germline V lookup: CDR1 MGHRA, CDR2 YSYEKL. The CDR3 consists of 12 residues. The CDR3 nucleotides are TGCGCCAGCAGCCAAGATGGGGAAGGCTACACCTTC. Translated, it gives CASSQDGEGYTF.

The chain is built from TRBV2 and TRBJ1-2; possible D gene TRBD1, 5 bases. The germline V and J ends were trimmed by 8 bases and 3 bases, with 19 bases remaining between them. This CDR3 is built from 15 residues. CDR1 SNHLY and CDR2 FYNNEI come from the germline V gene. The CDR3 loop is CASSRWQTADYGYTF. CDR3 sequence (DNA): TGTGCCAGCTCCCGATGGCAGACAGCGGACTATGGCTACACCTTC.

The chain recombines TRBV18 with TRBJ1-1; TRBD1 matches at 7 bases. Germline V gene data show CDR1 as KGHSH and CDR2 as LQKENI. This CDR3 contains 15 residues. V was clipped by 5 bases and J by 2 bases; unmatched bases: 8. CDR3 sequence reads: CASSTSTGINTEAFF. DNA of the CDR3: TGTGCCAGCTCAACATCGACAGGGATAAACACTGAAGCTTTCTTT.

J is TRBJ2-1 and V is TRBV7-9; D is ambiguous. The V end lost 0 bases, the J end lost 0 bases, and 9 bases lay between the germline ends. Germline CDR1 is SEHNR and CDR2 is FQNEAQ (reference sequence). There are 16 residues in the CDR3. The CDR3 nucleotides read TGTGCCAGCAGCTTAGCTTACAAGAGCTCCTACAATGAGCAGTTCTTC. This codes for CASSLAYKSSYNEQFF.

The chain combines TRBV2 with TRBJ2-3, with TRBD1 identical over 8 bases. Germline CDR1 reads SNHLY; CDR2 reads FYNNEI. V was clipped by 7 bases and J by 1 base; unmatched bases: 7. This CDR3 region has 15 residues. This CDR3 reads CASTGQGVGTDTQYF. In nucleotides, the CDR3 is TGTGCCAGCACCGGACAGGGAGTAGGCACAGATACGCAGTATTTT.

The chain recombines TRBV3-1 (or the pseudogene TRBV3-2) with TRBJ1-4, with a tentative D call TRBD1 (6 bases). Germline V gives CDR1 LGHDT, CDR2 YNNKEL (reference sequence). This CDR3 is 14 amino acids long. V was trimmed by 4 bases and J by 7 bases, leaving 13 bases between them. CDR3 amino acids: CASSPWLQGEKLFF. CDR3 sequence (DNA): TGTGCCAGCAGCCCGTGGTTACAGGGTGAAAAACTGTTTTTT.